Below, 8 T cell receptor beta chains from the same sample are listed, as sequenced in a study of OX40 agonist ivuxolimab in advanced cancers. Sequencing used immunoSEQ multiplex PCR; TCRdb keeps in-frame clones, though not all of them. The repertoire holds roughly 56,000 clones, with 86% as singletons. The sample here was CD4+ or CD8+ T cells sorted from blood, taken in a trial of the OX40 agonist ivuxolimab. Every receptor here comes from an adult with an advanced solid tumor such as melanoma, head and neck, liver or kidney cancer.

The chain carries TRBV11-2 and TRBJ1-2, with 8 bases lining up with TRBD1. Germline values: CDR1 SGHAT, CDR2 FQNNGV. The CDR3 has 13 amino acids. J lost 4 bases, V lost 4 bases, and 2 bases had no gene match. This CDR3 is CASSSGQGYGYTF. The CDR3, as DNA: TGTGCCAGCAGCTCAGGACAGGGCTATGGCTACACCTTC. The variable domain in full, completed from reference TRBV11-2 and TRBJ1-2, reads EAGVAQSPRYKIIEKRQSVAFWCNPISGHATLYWYQQILGQGPKLLIQFQNNGVVDDSQLPKDRFSAERLKGVDSTLKIQPAKLEDSAVYLCASSSGQGYGYTFGSGTRLTVV.

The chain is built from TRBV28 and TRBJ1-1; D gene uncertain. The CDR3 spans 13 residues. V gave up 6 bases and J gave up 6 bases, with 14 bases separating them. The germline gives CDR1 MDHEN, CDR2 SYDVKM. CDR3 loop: CASRERERAEAFF. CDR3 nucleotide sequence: TGTGCCAGCAGGGAACGGGAAAGGGCTGAAGCTTTCTTT. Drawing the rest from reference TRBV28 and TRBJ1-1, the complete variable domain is DVKVTQSSRYLVKRTGEKVFLECVQDMDHENMFWYRQDPGLGLRLIYFSYDVKMKEKGDIPEGYSVSREKKERFSLILESASTNQTSMYLCASRERERAEAFFGQGTRLTVV.

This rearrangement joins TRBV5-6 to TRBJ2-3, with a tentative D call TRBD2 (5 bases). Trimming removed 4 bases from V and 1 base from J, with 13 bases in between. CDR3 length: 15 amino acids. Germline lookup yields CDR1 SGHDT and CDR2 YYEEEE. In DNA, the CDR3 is TGTGCCAGCAGCCTATCAGCGGAGCGCACAGATACGCAGTATTTT. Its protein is CASSLSAERTDTQYF.

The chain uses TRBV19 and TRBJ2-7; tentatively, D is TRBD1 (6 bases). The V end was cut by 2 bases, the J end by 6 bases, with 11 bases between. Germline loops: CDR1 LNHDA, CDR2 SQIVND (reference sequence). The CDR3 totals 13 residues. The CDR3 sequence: CASSINRVSEQYF. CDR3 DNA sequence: TGTGCCAGTAGTATAAACAGGGTATCCGAGCAGTACTTC.

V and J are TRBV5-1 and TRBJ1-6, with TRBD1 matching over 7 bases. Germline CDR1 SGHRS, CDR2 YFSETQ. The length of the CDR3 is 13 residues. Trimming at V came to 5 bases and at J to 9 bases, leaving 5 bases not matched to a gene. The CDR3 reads CASRGTVASPLHF. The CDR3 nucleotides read TGCGCCAGCAGGGGGACAGTAGCTTCACCCCTCCACTTT.

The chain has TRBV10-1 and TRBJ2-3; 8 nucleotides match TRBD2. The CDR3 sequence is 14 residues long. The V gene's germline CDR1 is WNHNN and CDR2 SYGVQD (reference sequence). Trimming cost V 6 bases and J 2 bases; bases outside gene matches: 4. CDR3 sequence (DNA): TGCGCCAGCAGAAAGCGGGGGTACACAGATACGCAGTATTTT. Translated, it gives CASRKRGYTDTQYF.

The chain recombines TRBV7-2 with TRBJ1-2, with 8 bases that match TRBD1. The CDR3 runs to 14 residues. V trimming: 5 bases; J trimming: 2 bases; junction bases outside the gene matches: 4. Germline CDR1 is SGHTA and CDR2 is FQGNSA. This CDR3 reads CASSTRQGNYGYTF. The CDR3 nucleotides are TGTGCCAGCAGCACGCGACAGGGGAACTATGGCTACACCTTC. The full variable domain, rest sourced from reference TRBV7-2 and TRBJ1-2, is GAGVSQSPSNKVTEKGKDVELRCDPISGHTALYWYRQSLGQGLEFLIYFQGNSAPDKSGLPSDRFSAERTGGSVSTLTIQRTQQEDSAVYLCASSTRQGNYGYTFGSGTRLTVV.

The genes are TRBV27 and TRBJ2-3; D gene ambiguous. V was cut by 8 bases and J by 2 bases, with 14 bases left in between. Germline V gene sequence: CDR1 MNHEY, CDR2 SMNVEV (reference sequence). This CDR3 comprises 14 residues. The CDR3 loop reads CASGAPGFTDTQYF. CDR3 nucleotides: TGTGCCAGCGGCGCCCCCGGGTTCACAGATACGCAGTATTTT.